This is a list of T cell receptor beta chains from one sample in a study of technical replicates of blood from several donors. Using immunoSEQ multiplex PCR, the repertoire was profiled, and TCRdb retains in-frame clones only, with some absent. Here the sample spans 50,000 to 70,000 clones, just over 90% being singletons. Sequencing used PBMCs. Receptors originate from a human donor in good health. Some clones in this sample may be carry-over from other donors' samples. The CDR3 runs from the conserved cysteine through the conserved F or W. A D gene is named only where the DNA matches it firmly. The size entry is marked missing in some rows and otherwise reads once, few, many or a size class.

abundance | d_gene | len | j_gene | v_gene | CDR3aa
- | - | 16 | TRBJ2-2 | TRBV4-1 | CASSQVIGGRVGELFF
once | TRBD2 | 15 | TRBJ2-2 | TRBV9 | CASSVVAGGTGELFF
- | TRBD1 | 15 | TRBJ1-5 | TRBV7-2 | CASSLRQGRNQPQHF
- | TRBD1 | 15 | TRBJ1-3 | TRBV19 | CACHGTGASGNTIYF
once | TRBD2 | 15 | TRBJ2-1 | TRBV7-3 | CASSRLAGGHNEQFF
- | - | 15 | TRBJ2-7 | TRBV27 | CASRLEGGAAYEQYF
- | TRBD2 | 15 | TRBJ2-5 | TRBV9 | CASSPTSGRGETQYF
once | - | 14 | TRBJ2-1 | TRBV9 | CASSVVGSYNEQFF
once | - | 13 | TRBJ2-7 | TRBV7-6 | CASSPGLTYEQYF
- | TRBD1 | 22 | TRBJ1-1 | TRBV4-2 | CASSQDLILAGWSRGRETEAFF
- | TRBD2 | 16 | TRBJ2-1 | TRBV11-2 | CASSLIQREVGNEQFF
- | TRBD1 | 15 | TRBJ1-2 | TRBV4-1 | CASSSHGTGEYGYTF
- | TRBD2 | 15 | TRBJ2-1 | TRBV10-3 | CAISELASGDNEQFF
- | TRBD2 | 18 | TRBJ2-3 | TRBV11-2 | CASSLGGLAGGGTDTQYF
once | - | 13 | TRBJ2-7 | TRBV4-3 | CASSQASGYEQYF
- | TRBD2 | 15 | TRBJ2-1 | TRBV30 | CAWSVSAGGYNEQFF
- | TRBD2 | 16 | TRBJ2-2 | TRBV2 | CASSVRLAGNTGELFF
- | - | 14 | TRBJ1-1 | TRBV7-9 | CASSPGGLNTEAFF
- | TRBD1 | 14 | TRBJ1-5 | TRBV19 | CASRQGPGNQPQHF
- | TRBD2 | 15 | TRBJ2-5 | TRBV7-3 | CASSLFIGRQETQYF
few | - | 16 | TRBJ1-6 | TRBV5-4 | CASSRTLGSYNSPLHF
- | TRBD2 | 15 | TRBJ2-3 | TRBV27 | CASSPRRGSTDTQYF
- | TRBD2 | 14 | TRBJ2-7 | TRBV6-1 | CASRPGLAVDEQYF
few | - | 15 | TRBJ2-1 | TRBV7-8 | CASSPAGLTRNEQFF
- | TRBD1 | 16 | TRBJ2-5 | TRBV7-6 | CASSPVPDRGRETQYF
- | TRBD1 | 15 | TRBJ1-2 | TRBV7-3 | CASSLTGTGGGGYTF
- | - | 14 | TRBJ2-1 | TRBV6-5 | CASSFVRRDNEQFF